This T cell receptor (beta chain) was sequenced during a study of blood T cell repertoires in COVID-19. Study overall: T cells, B-cell-depleted T cells, or PBMCs supplied cDNA or gDNA.

Per the study methods: Reference gene primer amplification gave estimated nucleated cell counts. Only in-frame clones appear in the TCRdb table, and some are missing; sequencing was by immunoSEQ multiplex PCR. V, J and clone size were drawn from that table, and D and trimming were deduced from the DNA. The sample shows a few hundred thousand clones, 84% of them seen only once. The sequenced sample was PBMCs or T cells enriched from blood (not recorded which). The sequence came from a man aged 25 to 40 with acute COVID-19.

The CDR3 region has the DNA TGTGCCAGCTCACCGAGGGATAATGAAAAACTGTTTTTT. Its protein is CASSPRDNEKLFF. The J gene is TRBJ1-4, the V gene TRBV18; D ambiguous. Trimming removed 3 bases from V and 4 bases from J, with 6 bases in between. This CDR3 contains 13 residues. CDR1 KGHSH and CDR2 LQKENI come from the germline V gene.